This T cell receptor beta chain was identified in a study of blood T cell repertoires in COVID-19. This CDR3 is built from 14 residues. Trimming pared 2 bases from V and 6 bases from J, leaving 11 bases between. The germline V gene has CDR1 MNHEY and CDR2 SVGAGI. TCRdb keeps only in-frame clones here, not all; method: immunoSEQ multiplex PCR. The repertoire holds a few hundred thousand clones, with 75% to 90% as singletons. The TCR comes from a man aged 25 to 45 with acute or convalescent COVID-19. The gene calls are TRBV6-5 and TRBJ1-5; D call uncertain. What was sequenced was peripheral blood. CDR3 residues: CASSYGEGSQPQHF. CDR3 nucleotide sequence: TGTGCCAGCAGTTACGGGGAGGGAAGTCAGCCCCAGCATTTT.